These 31 T cell receptor beta chains share one sample of origin, sequenced in a study of cytomegalovirus exposure and HLA in healthy donors. PCR used 60 Vbeta primers and 13 Jbeta primers. The protocol was immunoSEQ multiplex PCR, while the TCRdb copy is restricted to in-frame clones and leaves out a portion. The table counts about 84,000 clones; about 0.5% lies in the top ten. The sequenced material came from PBMCs. These receptors were taken from a man aged 50 or older in good health and CMV-seronegative.

J is TRBJ2-2 and V is TRBV5-4, with D uncertain. Germline values: CDR1 SGHNT, CDR2 YYREEE (reference sequence). This CDR3 has 13 amino acids. Trimming removed 2 bases at V and 8 bases at J, with 10 bases between. CDR3 amino acids: CASSFMAQGELFF. Here the CDR3 DNA reads TGTGCCAGCAGCTTTATGGCTCAAGGGGAGCTGTTTTTT.

The V gene is TRBV7-9, the J gene TRBJ1-1; 10 bases match TRBD1. The V gene end was trimmed by 3 bases and the J gene end by 5 bases; junction bases not matched to a gene: 9. CDR3 length: 16 residues. CDR1 SEHNR and CDR2 FQNEAQ come from the germline V gene (reference sequence). The CDR3 DNA is TGTGCCAGCAGCTTTGTAGGGGACAGGGGAGGAACTGAAGCTTTCTTT. Protein sequence: CASSFVGDRGGTEAFF.

The chain links TRBV6-5 to TRBJ2-7; D might be TRBD2 (6 bases). The CDR3 runs to 15 residues. The ends were cut back, 4 bases at V and 2 bases at J, with 15 bases in the middle. Germline values: CDR1 MNHEY, CDR2 SVGAGI. Written as DNA, the CDR3 is TGTGCCAGCAGTTCTAATACCGGCGGGACCTACGAGCAGTACTTC. Its translation: CASSSNTGGTYEQYF.

The chain is built from TRBV13 and TRBJ2-3; the match to TRBD2 covers 8 bases. Germline assignment: CDR1 PRHDT and CDR2 FYEKMQ (reference sequence). V was clipped by 5 bases and J by 0 bases; unmatched bases: 4. This CDR3 has 15 residues. CDR3 DNA: TGTGCCAGCAGCCCTTCGGGGGGGAGCACAGATACGCAGTATTTT. Its translation is CASSPSGGSTDTQYF.

The chain has TRBV10-3 and TRBJ1-1; a weak D match, TRBD1 (6 bases). This CDR3 contains 15 residues. Per the germline V gene, CDR1 is ENHRY and CDR2 is SYGVKD. Trimming shortened V by 3 bases and J by 1 base, and 12 bases separated the two germline ends. CDR3 region: CAISDQVTGNTEAFF. DNA for the CDR3: TGTGCCATCAGTGACCAGGTGACAGGGAACACTGAAGCTTTCTTT.

V and J are TRBV5-5 and TRBJ1-1; no firm D call. The CDR3 has 15 residues. Trimming removed 2 bases at V and 0 bases at J, with 11 bases between. Germline V gene data show CDR1 as SGHKS and CDR2 as YYEKEE (reference sequence). CDR3 in amino acids: CASSLSWGVNTEAFF. DNA for the CDR3: TGTGCCAGCAGCTTATCGTGGGGAGTGAACACTGAAGCTTTCTTT.

Comments on this clone: Other DNA sequences in the same sample also yield this CDR3. The chain recombines TRBV4-1 with TRBJ1-4; the D gene is possibly TRBD1 (6 bases). The germline V and J ends were trimmed by 4 bases and 2 bases, with 17 bases remaining between them. The CDR3 has 17 amino acids. Germline CDR1 and CDR2: MGHRA and YSYEKL. In DNA, the CDR3 is TGCGCCAGCAGCCCTTGGCCTCGCGGGGGCACTAATGAAAAACTGTTTTTT. It encodes CASSPWPRGGTNEKLFF.

This chain uses TRBV28 with TRBJ2-7; the match to TRBD1 covers 7 bases. CDR1 MDHEN and CDR2 SYDVKM come from the germline V gene. This CDR3 comprises 15 residues. Trimming cost V 5 bases and J 2 bases; bases outside gene matches: 9. This chain's CDR3 is CASSPGQASTYEQYF. In DNA, the CDR3 is TGTGCCAGCAGTCCAGGACAGGCCTCAACCTACGAGCAGTACTTC.

The chain joins TRBV5-4 to TRBJ1-1; the match to TRBD1 covers 7 bases. The CDR3 has 17 amino acids. CDR1 is SGHNT and CDR2 is YYREEE in the germline V gene (reference sequence). Unmatched junction bases numbered 16, after V lost 4 bases and J lost 4 bases. The CDR3 bases are TGTGCCAGCAGCCCGTCCGAGGGCAGGGGGAGAGGCACTGAAGCTTTCTTT. Translating it yields CASSPSEGRGRGTEAFF.

The chain joins TRBV18 to TRBJ1-5; 8 bases line up with TRBD1. The CDR3 spans 15 residues. Germline V CDR1 and CDR2: KGHSH, LQKENI. The junction had 3 bases not matched to a gene; V was cut back by 4 bases and J by 1 base. The CDR3: CASSRGQGSNQPQHF. The CDR3 DNA sequence: TGTGCCAGCTCACGTGGACAGGGAAGCAATCAGCCCCAGCATTTT.

V usage is TRBV5-1 and J usage is TRBJ1-2; unclear D gene. In germline, CDR1 is SGHRS, CDR2 YFSETQ. There are 19 residues in the CDR3. Between the trimmed V and J ends, which lost 0 bases and 3 bases, there was a span of 24 bases. Here the CDR3 DNA reads TGCGCCAGCAGCTTGGACGGAATGCAGTATGTCAGCCAGGACTATGGCTACACCTTC. Translating it yields CASSLDGMQYVSQDYGYTF.

The chain combines TRBV5-6 with TRBJ1-5, with a tentative D call TRBD1 (6 bases). Trimming removed 1 base at V and 6 bases at J, with 14 bases between. CDR1 and CDR2 from the germline V gene are SGHDT and YYEEEE. CDR3 length equals 15 residues. The CDR3 is CASSLYAGTLQPQHF. CDR3 nucleotides: TGTGCCAGCAGCTTGTACGCAGGGACACTTCAGCCCCAGCATTTT.

In the case of this clone: One junction end does not reproduce the germline sequence, and a read error may be involved. This chain connects TRBV7-7 to TRBJ2-5; D not certain. Per the germline V gene, CDR1 is SSHAT and CDR2 is FNYEAQ (reference sequence). This CDR3 contains 14 residues. In nucleotides, the CDR3 is TGTGCTAGCAGCTTAGGTGGCAGACAAGAGACCCAGTACTTC. Its translation: CASSLGGRQETQYF. The full variable domain, its missing parts supplied by reference TRBV7-7 and TRBJ2-5, is GAGVSQSPRYKVTKRGQDVTLRCDPISSHATLYWYQQALGQGPEFLTYFNYEAQPDKSGLPSDRFSAERPEGSISTLTIQRTEQRDSAMYRCASSLGGRQETQYFGPGTRLLVL.

The V gene is TRBV28, the J gene TRBJ1-2, with 9 positions matching TRBD1. This CDR3 is 19 amino acids long. With V trimmed by 10 bases and J by 2 bases, 23 bases remained unmatched. From germline, CDR1 is MDHEN and CDR2 SYDVKM. Written as DNA, the CDR3 is TGTGCCAACCCTACCTCGGGCCAAGGACAGGGGAGGCGGAACTATGGCTACACCTTC. This gives the protein CANPTSGQGQGRRNYGYTF.

The chain is built from TRBV6-5 and TRBJ2-1, with D tentatively TRBD1 (6 bases). The CDR3 runs 15 residues. The germline V and J ends were trimmed by 8 bases and 6 bases, with 20 bases remaining between them. CDR1 is MNHEY and CDR2 is SVGAGI in the germline V gene. The CDR3 DNA reads as TGTGCCAGCTCTCTAAGGCAGGGGTGGAGCAATGAGCAGTTCTTC. It translates to CASSLRQGWSNEQFF.

The chain is built from TRBV4-2 and TRBJ2-7; D is ambiguous. Trimming left V 3 bases short and J 0 bases short, with 6 bases between. Germline V gene data show CDR1 as LGHNA and CDR2 as YNFKEQ. CDR3 length: 13 residues. CDR3 residues: CASSHVSSYEQYF. CDR3 DNA: TGTGCCAGCAGCCATGTTAGCTCCTACGAGCAGTACTTC.

This chain joins TRBV28 and TRBJ1-1; D not resolved. Per germline, CDR1 MDHEN and CDR2 SYDVKM. V was pared by 5 bases and J by 7 bases, with 8 bases between. This CDR3 contains 11 residues. The CDR3 bases are TGTGCCAGCAGTCCACAAAATGAAGCTTTCTTT. It codes for CASSPQNEAFF. Variable domain in full (rest from reference TRBV28 and TRBJ1-1): DVKVTQSSRYLVKRTGEKVFLECVQDMDHENMFWYRQDPGLGLRLIYFSYDVKMKEKGDIPEGYSVSREKKERFSLILESASTNQTSMYLCASSPQNEAFFGQGTRLTVV.

V is TRBV19 and J is TRBJ1-5; perhaps TRBD1 as D (6 bases). This CDR3 region has 16 residues. With 0 bases removed from V and 5 bases from J, the gap between germline ends came to 14 bases. Germline CDR1 reads LNHDA; CDR2 reads SQIVND (reference sequence). CDR3 amino acids: CASSIDQGYEYQPQHF. The CDR3 bases are TGTGCCAGTAGTATAGACCAGGGGTACGAGTATCAGCCCCAGCATTTT.

The chain uses TRBV10-3 and TRBJ2-3; TRBD1 matches 8 bases. From germline, CDR1 is ENHRY and CDR2 SYGVKD. The ends lost 6 bases at V and 4 bases at J; junction bases unmatched: 9. This CDR3 is built from 15 residues. The CDR3 protein is CAISVVQGAPDTQYF. CDR3 DNA sequence: TGTGCCATCAGCGTCGTCCAGGGGGCCCCAGATACGCAGTATTTT.

The chain uses TRBV15 and TRBJ2-1; D may be TRBD2 (6 bases). V gave up 6 bases and J gave up 0 bases, with 12 bases separating them. The CDR3 has 15 residues. Germline V gene sequence: CDR1 LNHNV, CDR2 YYDKDF (reference sequence). CDR3 DNA: TGTGCCACCAGGTCCCACGGGAGCTCCTACAATGAGCAGTTCTTC. Its translation is CATRSHGSSYNEQFF. The full variable domain, with the rest looked up from reference TRBV15 and TRBJ2-1, is DAMVIQNPRYQVTQFGKPVTLSCSQTLNHNVMYWYQQKSSQAPKLLFHYYDKDFNNEADTPDNFQSRRPNTSFCFLDIRSPGLGDTAMYLCATRSHGSSYNEQFFGPGTRLTVL.

The rearrangement links TRBV2 to TRBJ2-5; 7 bases agree with TRBD1. The V and J ends lost 9 bases and 2 bases, in that order; junction bases with no gene match: 9. The CDR3 contains 14 residues. Germline-derived CDR1 and CDR2 are SNHLY and FYNNEI. CDR3 residues: CASSLGQSQETQYF. The CDR3, as DNA: TGTGCCAGTTCCCTGGGACAGTCTCAAGAGACCCAGTACTTC.

This chain links TRBV7-9 with TRBJ2-5; 7 bases line up with TRBD1. The V gene's germline CDR1 is SEHNR and CDR2 FQNEAQ (reference sequence). The CDR3 contains 14 residues. V lost 4 bases to trimming and J lost 2 bases; unmatched junction nucleotides: 4. The CDR3 loop reads CASSSGTVQETQYF. The DNA of the CDR3 is TGTGCCAGCAGCTCAGGGACAGTTCAAGAGACCCAGTACTTC.

The chain is built from TRBV28 and TRBJ1-1; D call uncertain. Per germline, CDR1 MDHEN and CDR2 SYDVKM. Trimming took off 6 bases at V and 7 bases at J, with 9 bases between the two ends. The CDR3 has 11 amino acids. DNA for the CDR3: TGTGCCAGCAGACGACAAGTTGAAGCTTTCTTT. Its protein is CASRRQVEAFF.

The chain uses TRBV15 and TRBJ2-7, with a tentative D call TRBD2 (5 bases). Germline V lookup: CDR1 LNHNV, CDR2 YYDKDF (reference sequence). The V end was cut by 5 bases, the J end by 9 bases, with 8 bases between. The CDR3 runs to 10 residues. The CDR3 is CATSFAGQYF. The CDR3, as DNA: TGTGCCACCAGCTTTGCGGGGCAGTACTTC.

V gene TRBV18 combines with J gene TRBJ2-3; maybe TRBD1 (6 bases). Per germline, CDR1 KGHSH and CDR2 LQKENI. Trimming cost V 1 base and J 2 bases, with 22 bases left between them. This CDR3 contains 19 residues. The CDR3 nucleotides are TGTGCCAGCTCACCACTAGAGGTCGTTTCTGGGGGCTCCACAGATACGCAGTATTTT. It specifies CASSPLEVVSGGSTDTQYF.

V is TRBV15 and J is TRBJ2-5; no clear D gene. CDR1 and CDR2 (germline): LNHNV, YYDKDF (reference sequence). Trimming removed 4 bases from V and 3 bases from J, with 15 bases in between. The CDR3 is 15 amino acids. The chain's CDR3 is CATSTYGGSKETQYF. The CDR3 DNA sequence: TGTGCCACCAGCACCTACGGCGGTTCTAAAGAGACCCAGTACTTC.

The chain couples TRBV5-4 to TRBJ2-7; tentative D call: TRBD1 (6 bases). Germline CDR1 SGHNT, CDR2 YYREEE (reference sequence). The CDR3 has 15 amino acids. V lost 4 bases, J lost 0 bases, and 14 bases lay in between. Here the CDR3 reads CASSRPGQDSYEQYF. Written as DNA, the CDR3 is TGTGCCAGCAGCCGTCCGGGACAAGACTCCTACGAGCAGTACTTC.

Concerning this clone itself: At one boundary the junction diverges from the germline segment, which might be a read error. This sample includes further DNA sequences coding for the same CDR3. Here the CDR3 DNA reads TGTGCCAGCTCACCTCGGGACAGTCAGAACACTGAAGCCTTCTTT. Translation: CASSPRDSQNTEAFF. J is TRBJ1-1 and V is TRBV18; 7 bases agree with TRBD1. CDR3 length: 15 residues. CDR1 and CDR2 (germline): KGHSH, LQKENI.

This sequence joins TRBV18 and TRBJ2-1; D is uncertain. This CDR3 is built from 12 residues. The V gene lost 0 bases and the J gene lost 9 bases, with 6 bases spanning the gap. Germline CDR1 reads KGHSH; CDR2 reads LQKENI. CDR3 sequence (DNA): TGTGCCAGCTCACCACCCGAGGCTGAGCAGTTCTTC. Its translation: CASSPPEAEQFF.

The V gene is TRBV5-6, the J gene TRBJ2-1; D is unresolved. The CDR3 extends over 12 amino acids. Deletions cut 4 bases from V and 9 bases from J, with 11 bases between. CDR1 is SGHDT and CDR2 is YYEEEE in the germline V gene. The CDR3 DNA is TGTGCCAGCAGCGGAGCTGATGTTGAGCAGTTCTTC. Protein sequence: CASSGADVEQFF.

The chain carries TRBV28 and TRBJ1-3; the D gene is possibly TRBD1 (5 bases). The CDR3 contains 14 residues. Trimming took off 5 bases at V and 2 bases at J, with 10 bases between the two ends. Germline-derived CDR1 and CDR2 are MDHEN and SYDVKM. The CDR3 DNA sequence: TGTGCCAGCAGTGTCCAAGGGGCTGGAAACACCATATATTTT. Amino acids: CASSVQGAGNTIYF.